The 7 T cell receptor beta chains below were found in one sample sequenced in a study of patients and donors after allogeneic stem cell transplantation (dated by TCRdb to about 2020). The library was generated by RT-PCR. TCRdb shows the sequencer as NextSeq 550. The raw public reads went through TCRdb reprocessing: fastp at Q25, MiXCR clone calling, in-frame beta chains kept. Rows with one shared CDR3 protein collapse into an entry with the most common genes and DNA. The sample contains 84,000 or so distinct CDR3 sequences, roughly 50% of them found a single time. Together, the top ten hold more than 55% of the sample. The material sequenced was blood, either unsorted or a sorted T cell fraction (not recorded which). The receptors stem from a human donor who was either an allogeneic HSCT recipient or a stem cell or donor lymphocyte infusion donor (not recorded which). It is not recorded whose cells these are; they may come from a transplant donor.

The CDR3 region is CASRTGRNQPQHF. CDR3 sequence (DNA): TGTGCCAGCCGAACAGGGCGCAATCAGCCCCAGCATTTT. The rearrangement joins TRBV6-5 to TRBJ1-5; D may be TRBD1 (6 bases). Per germline, CDR1 MNHEY and CDR2 SVGAGI. This CDR3 spans 13 amino acids. V was shortened by 8 bases and J by 2 bases, with 10 bases between the two germline ends.

The chain recombines TRBV5-5 with TRBJ2-3; D gene unclear. The CDR3 extends over 17 amino acids. Trimming removed 4 bases at V and 2 bases at J, with 20 bases between. Germline CDR1 and CDR2: SGHKS and YYEKEE (reference sequence). CDR3 in DNA: TGTGCCAGCAGCAAGAGGAAACAGACAAGCTACACAGATACGCAGTATTTT. Residues: CASSKRKQTSYTDTQYF.

The chain employs TRBV7-3 and TRBJ1-1; the D is unclear. The CDR3 is 13 amino acids. V was shortened by 1 base and J by 4 bases, with 7 bases between the two germline ends. Per germline, CDR1 SGHTA and CDR2 FQGTGA. In DNA, the CDR3 is TGTGCCAGCAGCTTAAGTGGTATCACTGAAGCTTTCTTT. Translating it yields CASSLSGITEAFF.

This clonotype was counted once. The V and J genes are TRBV24-1 and TRBJ2-2; D remains unclear. V lost 4 bases, J lost 0 bases, and 5 bases lay in between. Germline CDR1 and CDR2: KGHDR and SFDVKD. CDR3 length: 14 amino acids. The CDR3 is CATSDPANTGELFF. CDR3 nucleotides: TGTGCCACCAGTGACCCCGCGAACACCGGGGAGCTGTTTTTT.

The chain employs TRBV3-1 and TRBJ2-4; D gene ambiguous. V was cut by 6 bases and J by 6 bases, with 3 bases left in between. Germline CDR1 and CDR2: LGHDT and YNNKEL (reference sequence). The CDR3 totals 10 residues. The CDR3 DNA reads as TGTGCCAGCAGGCTAAACATTCAGTACTTC. Translated, it gives CASRLNIQYF.

This clonotype appeared a few times. The chain uses TRBV25-1 and TRBJ1-3, with D hard to call. V was trimmed by 8 bases and J by 0 bases, leaving 17 bases between them. This CDR3 has 16 amino acids. Germline V lookup: CDR1 MGHDK, CDR2 SYGVNS. The CDR3 loop is CASSHNTGGSGNTIYF. CDR3 in DNA: TGTGCCAGCTCCCACAATACCGGTGGCTCTGGAAACACCATATATTTT.

This chain connects TRBV12-3 or TRBV12-4 to TRBJ2-7, with TRBD1 matching 9 bases. The V and J ends lost 1 base and 5 bases, in that order; junction bases with no gene match: 6. The CDR3 sequence is 15 residues long. Here the CDR3 reads CASSLGGQGYHEQYF. The DNA for the CDR3 is TGTGCCAGCAGTTTAGGCGGACAGGGGTACCACGAGCAGTACTTC.